The 26 T cell receptor beta chains given below trace back to one sample, sequenced in a study of CD8 T cells in ankylosing spondylitis. TCRdb re-called the 5' RACE reads through MiXCR, storing one row per CDR3 protein. Counted here are 200,000 to 300,000 distinct CDR3 sequences, 30% to 40% occurring once; the ten biggest clones make up approximately 4.4%. Sequencing used blood, either unsorted or a sorted T cell fraction (not recorded which). The source is a male donor with ankylosing spondylitis or in good health (not recorded which).

The genes are TRBV30 and TRBJ2-1; TRBD1 matches 9 bases. The CDR3 covers 14 residues. The V gene end was trimmed by 3 bases and the J gene end by 8 bases; junction bases not matched to a gene: 8. CDR1 is GTSNPN, CDR2 SVGIG, per germline (reference sequence). This CDR3 reads CAWSGTGPRDEQFF. The DNA for the CDR3 is TGTGCCTGGAGCGGGACAGGGCCTAGGGATGAGCAGTTCTTC.

The chain uses TRBV15 and TRBJ2-5; D might be TRBD2 (5 bases). This CDR3 is 18 amino acids long. The ends were cut back, 0 bases at V and 0 bases at J, with 17 bases in the middle. Germline V gene sequence: CDR1 LNHNV, CDR2 YYDKDF (reference sequence). The CDR3 nucleotides read TGTGCCACCAGCAGAGATACCCCAGTAGCGACGTACCAAGAGACCCAGTACTTC. It translates to CATSRDTPVATYQETQYF. Variable domain in full (rest from reference TRBV15 and TRBJ2-5): DAMVIQNPRYQVTQFGKPVTLSCSQTLNHNVMYWYQQKSSQAPKLLFHYYDKDFNNEADTPDNFQSRRPNTSFCFLDIRSPGLGDTAMYLCATSRDTPVATYQETQYFGPGTRLLVL.

This clonotype was seen a few times. The rearrangement joins TRBV6-5 to TRBJ2-5; D ambiguous. Trimming stripped 6 bases from V and 2 bases from J, with 7 bases between. Per the germline V gene, CDR1 is MNHEY and CDR2 is SVGAGI. The CDR3 runs to 12 residues. CDR3 in amino acids: CASRSGQETQYF. In DNA form, the CDR3 reads TGTGCCAGCAGATCGGGTCAAGAGACCCAGTACTTC.

This clonotype was counted at least ten times. The chain links TRBV7-9 to TRBJ2-7; 8 bases agree with TRBD1. The CDR3 consists of 14 residues. The germline V gene has CDR1 SEHNR and CDR2 FQNEAQ (reference sequence). V dropped 5 bases and J dropped 2; count of bases not matched to a gene: 5. This CDR3 is CASSPGQETYEQYF. In nucleotides, the CDR3 is TGTGCCAGCAGCCCGGGACAGGAGACCTACGAGCAGTACTTC.

This chain links TRBV12-3 or TRBV12-4 with TRBJ2-5; 7 bases fit TRBD1. The CDR3 has 15 amino acids. With 5 bases clipped from V and 5 bases from J, the junction kept 11 bases outside the gene matches. CDR3: CASSSPYRGSETQYF. CDR3 nucleotides: TGTGCCAGCAGTAGCCCGTACAGGGGCAGCGAGACCCAGTACTTC.

The chain couples TRBV5-6 to TRBJ2-7; 11 positions match TRBD2. The V gene end was trimmed by 4 bases and the J gene end by 3 bases; junction bases not matched to a gene: 6. CDR3 length: 15 residues. Germline V lookup: CDR1 SGHDT, CDR2 YYEEEE. CDR3 region: CASSSSGGAFYEQYF. CDR3 DNA: TGTGCCAGCAGCAGTAGCGGGGGGGCTTTCTACGAGCAGTACTTC. The whole variable domain, filled in from reference TRBV5-6 and TRBJ2-7, reads DAGVTQSPTHLIKTRGQQVTLRCSPKSGHDTVSWYQQALGQGPQFIFQYYEEEERQRGNFPDRFSGHQFPNYSSELNVNALLLGDSALYLCASSSSGGAFYEQYFGPGTRLTVT.

The chain joins TRBV9 to TRBJ1-5; D call uncertain. The CDR3 length is 14 residues. Trimming cost V 0 bases and J 9 bases, with 13 bases left between them. CDR1 SGDLS and CDR2 YYNGEE come from the germline V gene. This chain's CDR3 is CASSVGTVPGPQHF. The CDR3 DNA is TGTGCCAGCAGCGTAGGGACGGTGCCGGGGCCCCAGCATTTT. Full variable domain (missing parts from reference TRBV9 and TRBJ1-5): DSGVTQTPKHLITATGQRVTLRCSPRSGDLSVYWYQQSLDQGLQFLIQYYNGEERAKGNILERFSAQQFPDLHSELNLSSLELGDSALYFCASSVGTVPGPQHFGDGTRLSIL.

The chain has TRBV4-2 and TRBJ2-2; D is possibly TRBD1 or TRBD2 (6 bases each). The CDR3 runs 15 residues. In germline, CDR1 is LGHNA, CDR2 YNFKEQ. V was cut by 0 bases and J by 7 bases, with 12 bases left in between. In DNA, the CDR3 is TGTGCCAGCAGCCAAGATAGAGGGGGGATCGGGGAGCTGTTTTTT. It translates to CASSQDRGGIGELFF.

This clonotype was observed a handful of times. The rearrangement joins TRBV20-1 to TRBJ2-5; D gene ambiguous. The germline V gene encodes CDR1 DFQATT and CDR2 SNEGSKA (reference sequence). V was shortened by 3 bases and J by 4 bases, with 9 bases between the two germline ends. The CDR3 sequence is 12 residues long. The CDR3 coding sequence is TGCAGTGCTAGTTTTTCCGGAGAGACCCAGTACTTC. Translated, it gives CSASFSGETQYF.

The J gene is TRBJ2-1, the V gene TRBV28, with 10 positions matching TRBD2. The trim removed 7 bases at V and 2 bases at J, leaving 5 bases unmatched. CDR1 is MDHEN and CDR2 is SYDVKM in the germline V gene. There are 15 residues in the CDR3. CDR3: CASKAAGGPYNEQFF. Written as DNA, the CDR3 is TGTGCCAGCAAGGCAGCGGGGGGGCCCTACAATGAGCAGTTCTTC.

The chain recombines TRBV19 with TRBJ2-2, with unresolved D. Trimming shortened V by 1 base and J by 6 bases, and 6 bases separated the two germline ends. Germline lookup yields CDR1 LNHDA and CDR2 SQIVND (reference sequence). This CDR3 has 13 residues. The CDR3, as DNA: TGTGCCAGTAGTATAGCTTTGCCCGGGGAGCTGTTTTTT. Translated: CASSIALPGELFF.

In its sample, this clonotype was seen a few times. The chain couples TRBV20-1 to TRBJ2-1; 10 nucleotides agree with TRBD2. The CDR3 has 14 residues. Germline CDR1 reads DFQATT; CDR2 reads SNEGSKA (reference sequence). The junction had 1 base not matched to a gene; V was cut back by 0 bases and J by 5 bases. The CDR3 here is CSARDGLADNEQFF. CDR3 coding DNA: TGCAGTGCTAGAGATGGACTAGCGGACAATGAGCAGTTCTTC.

The J gene is TRBJ2-1, the V gene TRBV29-1, with 7 bases matching TRBD2. The germline CDR1 and CDR2 sequences are SQVTM and ANQGSEA. The CDR3 sequence is 12 residues long. Trimming took 7 bases from V and 4 from J; bases not matched to a gene: 4. This CDR3 reads CSAGGMYNEQFF. As DNA, the CDR3 is TGCAGCGCCGGGGGGATGTACAATGAGCAGTTCTTC.

This clonotype was seen a handful of times. J is TRBJ2-7 and V is TRBV18; no firm D call. With 3 bases removed from V and 2 bases from J, the gap between germline ends came to 5 bases. The length of the CDR3 is 12 residues. Germline values: CDR1 KGHSH, CDR2 LQKENI. This chain's CDR3 is CASSPPTYEQYF. DNA of the CDR3: TGTGCCAGCTCACCTCCTACCTACGAGCAGTACTTC.

The gene calls are TRBV7-8 and TRBJ2-1; 9 positions match TRBD2. CDR3 length: 17 residues. Germline CDR1 reads SGHVS; CDR2 reads FQNEAQ. V lost 2 bases to trimming and J lost 4 bases; unmatched junction nucleotides: 9. The CDR3 protein is CASSLLLAGARYNEQFF. CDR3 nucleotides: TGTGCCAGCAGCTTACTCTTAGCGGGGGCTCGGTACAATGAGCAGTTCTTC.

This chain uses TRBV20-1 with TRBJ2-7; 9 nucleotides match TRBD1. The CDR3 runs to 13 residues. Looked up from germline, CDR1 is DFQATT and CDR2 is SNEGSKA (reference sequence). After removal of 6 bases from V and 5 bases from J, the junction contained 8 bases not matched to a gene. The CDR3 bases are TGCAGTGCCCGGGGACAGGGTGATCACGAGCAGTACTTC. Its translation is CSARGQGDHEQYF.

There are a few counts of this clonotype. The chain carries TRBV7-6 and TRBJ2-7; D is perhaps TRBD2 (6 bases). V was shortened by 2 bases and J by 2 bases, with 7 bases between the two germline ends. The CDR3 has 13 residues. CDR1 and CDR2 (germline): SGHVS, FNYEAQ. CDR3 amino acids: CASSLSGAYEQYF. For the CDR3, the DNA is TGTGCCAGCAGCTTATCGGGGGCCTACGAGCAGTACTTC.

The table lists this clonotype with a few counts. The genes are TRBV6-5 and TRBJ2-7; 8 bases align to TRBD1. Germline V gene lookup returns CDR1 MNHEY and CDR2 SVGAGI. CDR3 length: 16 residues. After removal of 0 bases from V and 7 bases from J, the junction contained 11 bases not matched to a gene. Here the CDR3 DNA reads TGTGCCAGCAGTTACTCCCCAGAGGCGACAGGGGATGAGCAGTACTTC. It is translated as CASSYSPEATGDEQYF.

The chain links TRBV7-9 to TRBJ1-1; TRBD1 might be the D (6 bases). CDR1 and CDR2 (germline): SEHNR, FQNEAQ (reference sequence). CDR3 length: 12 amino acids. Trimming took off 10 bases at V and 4 bases at J, with 13 bases between the two ends. The CDR3, as DNA: TGTGCCACCTCGGGAGGGGGCACTGAAGCTTTCTTT. As protein: CATSGGGTEAFF.

The chain combines TRBV6-5 with TRBJ2-5; D perhaps matches TRBD1 (7 bases). The germline V gene encodes CDR1 MNHEY and CDR2 SVGAGI. The CDR3 spans 17 residues. V dropped 2 bases and J dropped 7 bases, with 23 bases sitting between them. CDR3 in DNA: TGTGCCAGCAGTTACCAGGGGGGTGGAGGGGCACCGGCGACCCAGTACTTC. Encoded protein: CASSYQGGGGAPATQYF.

The CDR3 loop reads CASSPIQGAGEKLFF. In nucleotides, the CDR3 is TGTGCCAGCAGCCCAATTCAGGGGGCAGGTGAAAAACTGTTTTTT. The chain has TRBV12-3 or TRBV12-4 and TRBJ1-4; TRBD1 matches 8 bases. Trimming took 6 bases from V and 7 from J; bases not matched to a gene: 10. This CDR3 is built from 15 residues.

In its sample, this clonotype was seen a few times. The rearrangement joins TRBV20-1 to TRBJ2-1; 10 positions match TRBD2. In germline, CDR1 is DFQATT, CDR2 SNEGSKA (reference sequence). Trimming removed 2 bases from V and 8 bases from J; junction bases left unmatched: 18. CDR3 length: 18 residues. The CDR3 spells CSARLTTDSGGAWDEQFF. The CDR3 DNA is TGCAGTGCTAGACTCACGACTGACAGCGGGGGGGCCTGGGATGAGCAGTTCTTC.

The V gene is TRBV29-1, the J gene TRBJ1-1; 8 bases map to TRBD1. Germline-derived CDR1 and CDR2 are SQVTM and ANQGSEA. CDR3 size: 14 residues. V lost 1 base, J lost 6 bases, and 7 bases stayed unmatched. The CDR3 here is CSVEVLDRGAEAFF. CDR3 coding DNA: TGCAGCGTTGAAGTCTTAGACAGGGGCGCTGAAGCTTTCTTT.

This clonotype was seen a few times. This chain links TRBV20-1 with TRBJ1-6; D is unclear. There are 15 residues in the CDR3. Trimming removed 3 bases from V and 2 bases from J, with 11 bases in between. CDR1 is DFQATT and CDR2 is SNEGSKA in the germline V gene (reference sequence). In DNA, the CDR3 is TGCAGTGCTAGTTACCCGGACCCCTATAATTCACCCCTCCACTTT. It yields the protein CSASYPDPYNSPLHF.

This clonotype was counted between two and nine times. The gene calls are TRBV6-5 and TRBJ2-2, with 8 positions matching TRBD2. Germline V gene data show CDR1 as MNHEY and CDR2 as SVGAGI. V trimming: 1 base; J trimming: 5 bases; junction bases outside the gene matches: 9. This CDR3 has 17 amino acids. The CDR3 DNA reads as TGTGCCAGCAGTTACTTGGGGCTAGCGGGCGGGACCGGGGAGCTGTTTTTT. It is translated as CASSYLGLAGGTGELFF.

This clonotype was observed a handful of times. The chain has TRBV12-3 or TRBV12-4 and TRBJ2-1; TRBD2 agrees at 7 bases. V lost 6 bases, J lost 10 bases, and 12 bases stayed unmatched. This CDR3 region has 14 residues. The CDR3 nucleotides are TGTGCCAGCAGAGCCGGGACTAATCCTGCGGAGCAGTTCTTC. It yields the protein CASRAGTNPAEQFF.